One and the same sample provided the 21 T cell receptor beta chains below, sequenced in a study of human T cells and chemical hapten exposure. One entry per CDR3 protein results from TCRdb running MiXCR on the RACE reads. This sample carries tens of thousands of distinct CDR3 sequences, approximately 9.9% of them seen once, and the ten largest clones take roughly 17%. Time point indicated: patch test 3, about 24 weeks after DPC sensitization. Treatment in this sample: therapeutic diphenylcyclopropenone sensitization with weekly scalp DPC. Source: whole blood, taken in connection with sensitization to the hapten diphenylcyclopropenone (DPC). The receptors stem from a woman in her 40s with alopecia areata. Some clones in this sample may be carry-over from other donors' samples.

This clonotype occurred many times. The chain employs TRBV28 and TRBJ2-7, with D possibly matching TRBD2 (6 bases). CDR1 and CDR2 (germline): MDHEN, SYDVKM. V was shortened by 8 bases and J by 6 bases, with 23 bases between the two germline ends. CDR3 length: 15 residues. The CDR3 is CASGRLVLLEVEQYF. The CDR3 coding sequence is TGTGCCAGCGGGAGACTAGTCCTTTTGGAGGTCGAGCAGTACTTC.

This chain joins TRBV4-3 and TRBJ1-1; D is undetermined. This CDR3 has 14 amino acids. Germline CDR1 reads LGHNA; CDR2 reads YSLEER. Trimming stripped 7 bases from V and 2 bases from J, with 14 bases between. The CDR3 nucleotides read TGCGCCAGCATCTCCCAGGACGCCAACACTGAAGCTTTCTTT. It translates to CASISQDANTEAFF.

This chain links TRBV10-3 with TRBJ2-1; 7 bases line up with TRBD1. The V and J ends lost 2 bases and 6 bases, in that order; junction bases with no gene match: 7. Germline V gene lookup returns CDR1 ENHRY and CDR2 SYGVKD. This CDR3 is 15 amino acids long. CDR3 sequence: CAISEARGPFNEQFF. CDR3 DNA: TGTGCCATCAGTGAGGCAAGGGGGCCCTTCAATGAGCAGTTCTTC.

With regard to this clonotype: A much larger clone lies one base from this, so it may be a read error. The rearrangement joins TRBV12-3 or TRBV12-4 to TRBJ1-6, with D possibly matching TRBD1 (5 bases). Trimming cost V 0 bases and J 16 bases, with 10 bases left between them. CDR3 length: 12 residues. CDR3 DNA: TGTGCCAGCAGTTTAGCCGGGGACCAACTCCACTTT. Protein: CASSLAGDQLHF.

This clonotype appeared many times. The chain couples TRBV6-6 to TRBJ2-3; D assignment may be TRBD1 or TRBD2 (5 bases each). CDR1 is MNHNY, CDR2 SVGAGI, per germline (reference sequence). The CDR3 length is 15 residues. V was clipped by 6 bases and J by 1 base, with 14 bases between them. The CDR3 region is CASSRAEGRTDTQYF. CDR3 DNA: TGTGCCAGCAGCCGTGCCGAGGGGCGCACAGATACGCAGTATTTT.

As for this clonotype: A read error may account for a junction end that differs from germline. This chain links TRBV12-3 or TRBV12-4 with TRBJ2-3, with D perhaps TRBD2 (5 bases). This CDR3 has 16 residues. The CDR3: CASGLGPSLSEDTQYF. CDR3 nucleotide sequence: TGTGCCAGCGGTTTAGGCCCTAGCCTCAGCGAGGATACGCAGTATTTT.

There are a few counts of this clonotype. This chain connects TRBV7-6 to TRBJ2-1; D gene unclear. This CDR3 is built from 15 residues. CDR1 and CDR2 (germline): SGHVS, FNYEAQ. The V and J ends lost 0 bases and 9 bases respectively, with 15 bases between them. The CDR3 here is CASSLAGYPDSEQFF. DNA for the CDR3: TGTGCCAGCAGCTTAGCGGGGTATCCAGATAGTGAGCAGTTCTTC. Using reference TRBV7-6 and TRBJ2-1 for the parts outside the CDR3, the full variable domain is GAGVSQSPRYKVTKRGQDVALRCDPISGHVSLYWYRQALGQGPEFLTYFNYEAQQDKSGLPNDRFSAERPEGSISTLTIQRTEQRDSAMYRCASSLAGYPDSEQFFGPGTRLTVL.

This clonotype showed up just a few times. The chain has TRBV3-1 and TRBJ2-3; maybe TRBD2 (5 bases). The CDR3 runs 13 residues. V lost 0 bases, J lost 6 bases, and 7 bases lay in between. Germline loops: CDR1 LGHDT, CDR2 YNNKEL (reference sequence). CDR3 sequence (DNA): TGTGCCAGCAGCCAAGATTGGAGGGATACGCAGTATTTT. As protein: CASSQDWRDTQYF.

The CDR3 reads CATSSLTDTQYF. In DNA, the CDR3 is TGTGCCACCAGCTCTCTTACAGATACGCAGTATTTT. The chain employs TRBV6-2 or TRBV6-3 and TRBJ2-3; D is ambiguous. V was clipped by 10 bases and J by 3 bases, with 11 bases between them. From germline, CDR1 is MNHEY and CDR2 SVGEGT. The CDR3 runs 12 residues.

For this clonotype: This clone may be a read error of a much larger clone one base away. V usage is TRBV5-4 and J usage is TRBJ2-3; D is possibly TRBD2 (6 bases). Looked up from germline, CDR1 is SGHNT and CDR2 is YYREEE (reference sequence). The CDR3 consists of 14 residues. The CDR3 region has the DNA TGTGTCAGCAGCCAGGGACTCACCGCAGATACGCAGTATTTT. It translates to CVSSQGLTADTQYF.

This clonotype was counted only a few times. The chain recombines TRBV19 with TRBJ1-4, with TRBD1 matching over 7 bases. CDR3 length: 12 amino acids. V shed 10 bases, J shed 8 bases, and the junction held 7 bases outside the gene matches. Germline-derived CDR1 and CDR2 are LNHDA and SQIVND (reference sequence). CDR3 coding DNA: TGTGCCATCGCGGACAGGCGAGAAAAACTGTTTTTT. It encodes CAIADRREKLFF. Drawing the rest from reference TRBV19 and TRBJ1-4, the complete variable domain is DGGITQSPKYLFRKEGQNVTLSCEQNLNHDAMYWYRQDPGQGLRLIYYSQIVNDFQKGDIAEGYSVSREKKESFPLTVTSAQKNPTAFYLCAIADRREKLFFGSGTQLSVL.

This clonotype was picked up a small number of times. This rearrangement joins TRBV29-1 to TRBJ2-4; D not resolved. There are 13 residues in the CDR3. Germline-derived CDR1 and CDR2 are SQVTM and ANQGSEA. V lost 3 bases and J lost 0, with 6 bases in between. CDR3 residues: CSVENEAKNIQYF. DNA of the CDR3: TGCAGCGTTGAGAATGAAGCCAAAAACATTCAGTACTTC.

This clonotype appeared a few times. The chain recombines TRBV6-2 or TRBV6-3 with TRBJ2-1; D is unclear. Germline V gene data show CDR1 as MNHEY and CDR2 as SVGEGT. Trimming shortened V by 0 bases and J by 3 bases, and 3 bases separated the two germline ends. This CDR3 has 13 amino acids. CDR3 sequence: CASSYSLYNEQFF. CDR3 nucleotides: TGTGCCAGCAGTTACTCCCTCTACAATGAGCAGTTCTTC.

V and J are TRBV18 and TRBJ1-2; perhaps TRBD1 as D (5 bases). This CDR3 has 13 residues. The V gene's germline CDR1 is KGHSH and CDR2 LQKENI. V shed 6 bases and J shed 2 bases, with 10 bases lying between them. The CDR3 bases are TGTGCCAGCTCCCAAGGGGAGAACTATGGCTACACCTTC. Its translation is CASSQGENYGYTF.

This clonotype was found many times. The gene calls are TRBV20-1 and TRBJ2-1, with 9 bases lining up with TRBD1. Germline lookup yields CDR1 DFQATT and CDR2 SNEGSKA (reference sequence). This CDR3 is 15 amino acids long. With V trimmed by 6 bases and J by 8 bases, 14 bases remained unmatched. The CDR3 nucleotides are TGCAGTGCCAGACCAGGACAGGGGAGATTGCATGAGCAGTTCTTC. Protein: CSARPGQGRLHEQFF.

This clonotype appeared many times. This chain uses TRBV3-1 with TRBJ1-2; D perhaps matches TRBD1 (6 bases). Germline V gene sequence: CDR1 LGHDT, CDR2 YNNKEL (reference sequence). The ends were cut back, 2 bases at V and 1 base at J, with 11 bases in the middle. This CDR3 spans 15 amino acids. The CDR3 loop is CASSQSDSYNYGYTF. For the CDR3, the DNA is TGTGCCAGCAGCCAATCGGACAGCTATAACTATGGCTACACCTTC.

The genes are TRBV3-1 and TRBJ2-1, with unresolved D. V was pared by 1 base and J by 7 bases, with 14 bases between. The CDR3 is 15 residues long. The V gene's germline CDR1 is LGHDT and CDR2 YNNKEL (reference sequence). The chain's CDR3 is CASSQAPLSRNEQFF. In DNA form, the CDR3 reads TGTGCCAGCAGCCAAGCCCCACTCTCACGGAATGAGCAGTTCTTC.

DNA for the CDR3: TGTGCCAGCACCTCGCCCAGCACAGATACGCAGTATTTT. Protein product: CASTSPSTDTQYF. This chain connects TRBV6-6 to TRBJ2-3; no clear D. The V end lost 7 bases, the J end lost 0 bases, and 8 bases lay between the germline ends. CDR1 is MNHNY, CDR2 SVGAGI, per germline (reference sequence). The CDR3 runs to 13 residues.

This clonotype occurred a few times. The CDR3 bases are TGCAGTGCTAGGTCCTTCACGGGGGAGGGTCAGCCCCAGCATTTT. This codes for CSARSFTGEGQPQHF. The V and J genes are TRBV20-1 and TRBJ1-5, with a weak D call TRBD1 (5 bases). V lost 3 bases and J 6 bases, leaving 18 bases between the germline ends. The CDR3 is made up of 15 amino acids. The germline V gene has CDR1 DFQATT and CDR2 SNEGSKA (reference sequence).

The chain uses TRBV6-2 or TRBV6-3 and TRBJ2-3; D not certain. Germline V gene data show CDR1 as MNHEY and CDR2 as SVGEGT. This CDR3 comprises 14 residues. V lost 7 bases and J 3 bases, leaving 14 bases between the germline ends. CDR3 coding DNA: TGTGCCAGCACCTACGCTACAGATACAGATACGCAGTATTTT. It specifies CASTYATDTDTQYF.

This clonotype was counted between two and nine times. V gene TRBV27 combines with J gene TRBJ1-5; D ambiguous. Trimming removed 5 bases from V and 7 bases from J, with 9 bases in between. Germline V gene sequence: CDR1 MNHEY, CDR2 SMNVEV (reference sequence). The CDR3 has 12 residues. The CDR3 spells CASSQPGQPQHF. In DNA, the CDR3 is TGTGCCAGCAGTCAGCCGGGACAGCCCCAGCATTTT.